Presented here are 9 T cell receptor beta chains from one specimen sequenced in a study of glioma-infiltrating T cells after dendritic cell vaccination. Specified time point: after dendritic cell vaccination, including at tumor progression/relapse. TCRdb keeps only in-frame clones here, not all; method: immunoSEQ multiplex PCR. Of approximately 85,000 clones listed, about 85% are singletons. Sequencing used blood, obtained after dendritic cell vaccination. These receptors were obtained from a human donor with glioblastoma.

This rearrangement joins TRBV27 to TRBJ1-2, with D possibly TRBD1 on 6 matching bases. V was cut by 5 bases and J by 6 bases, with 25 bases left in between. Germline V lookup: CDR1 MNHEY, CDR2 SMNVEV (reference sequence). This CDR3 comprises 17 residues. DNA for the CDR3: TGTGCCAGCAGTCATATGTATACCTCTAGGGACAATCATGGCTACACCTTC. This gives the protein CASSHMYTSRDNHGYTF.

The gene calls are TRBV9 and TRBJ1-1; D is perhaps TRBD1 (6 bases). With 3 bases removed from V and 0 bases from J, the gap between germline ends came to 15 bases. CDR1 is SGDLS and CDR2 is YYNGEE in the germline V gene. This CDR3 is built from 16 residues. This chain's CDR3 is CASSGAGGQMNTEAFF. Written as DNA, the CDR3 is TGTGCCAGCAGCGGCGCGGGGGGACAAATGAACACTGAAGCTTTCTTT.

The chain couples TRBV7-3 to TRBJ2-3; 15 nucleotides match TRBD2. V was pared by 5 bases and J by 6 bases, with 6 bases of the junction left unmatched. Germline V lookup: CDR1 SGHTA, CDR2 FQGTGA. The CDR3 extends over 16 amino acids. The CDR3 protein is CASSPQGTSGRDTQYF. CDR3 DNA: TGTGCCAGCAGCCCCCAAGGGACTAGCGGGAGGGATACGCAGTATTTT.

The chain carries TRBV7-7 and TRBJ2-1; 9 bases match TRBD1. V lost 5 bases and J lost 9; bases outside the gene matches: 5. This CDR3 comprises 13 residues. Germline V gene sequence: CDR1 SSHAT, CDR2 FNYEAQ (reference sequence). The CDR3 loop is CASSGQGTGEQFF. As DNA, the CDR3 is TGTGCCAGCAGCGGACAGGGGACGGGTGAGCAGTTCTTC.

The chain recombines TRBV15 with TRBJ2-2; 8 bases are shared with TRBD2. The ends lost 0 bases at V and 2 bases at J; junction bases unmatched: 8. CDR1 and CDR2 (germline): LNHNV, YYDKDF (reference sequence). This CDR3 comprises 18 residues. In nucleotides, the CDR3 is TGTGCCACCAGCAGAGATGACGGGGGGGAGGGAAACACCGGGGAGCTGTTTTTT. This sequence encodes CATSRDDGGEGNTGELFF.

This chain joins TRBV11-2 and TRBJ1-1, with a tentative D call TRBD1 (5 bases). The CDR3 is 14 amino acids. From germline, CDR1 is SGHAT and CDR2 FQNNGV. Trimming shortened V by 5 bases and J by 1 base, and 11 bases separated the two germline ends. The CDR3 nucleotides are TGTGCCAGCAGCCAGGACACAGCGAACACTGAAGCTTTCTTT. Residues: CASSQDTANTEAFF.

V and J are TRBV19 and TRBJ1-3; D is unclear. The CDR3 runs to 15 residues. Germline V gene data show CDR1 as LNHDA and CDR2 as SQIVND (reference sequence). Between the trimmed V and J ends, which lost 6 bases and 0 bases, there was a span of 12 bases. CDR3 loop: CASRDSGFSGNTIYF. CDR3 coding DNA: TGTGCCAGTAGGGATTCCGGGTTCTCTGGAAACACCATATATTTT.

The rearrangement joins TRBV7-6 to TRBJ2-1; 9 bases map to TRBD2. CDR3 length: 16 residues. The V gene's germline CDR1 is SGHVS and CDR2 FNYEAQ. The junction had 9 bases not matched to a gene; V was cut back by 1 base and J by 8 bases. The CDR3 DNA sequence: TGTGCCAGCAGCTTAGAGGCGATGGGACTAGCCGATGAGCAGTTCTTC. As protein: CASSLEAMGLADEQFF.

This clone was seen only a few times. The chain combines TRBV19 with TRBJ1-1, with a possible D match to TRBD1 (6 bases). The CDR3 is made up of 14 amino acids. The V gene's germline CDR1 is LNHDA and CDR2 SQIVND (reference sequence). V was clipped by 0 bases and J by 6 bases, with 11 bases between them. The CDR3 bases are TGTGCCAGTAGTATAGAGGGACATAGGGCTGAAGCTTTCTTT. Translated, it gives CASSIEGHRAEAFF.